The 3 T cell receptor beta chains listed next were all sequenced from one sample in a study of cytomegalovirus exposure and HLA in healthy donors. Sequencing used immunoSEQ multiplex PCR; TCRdb keeps in-frame clones, though not all of them. This sample has roughly 280,000 clones, with 80% to 90% found just once. The specimen was PBMCs. The receptors were gathered from a woman aged 18-30 years in good health and CMV-seronegative.

This clone was seen a few times. The rearrangement joins TRBV7-9 to TRBJ1-1; possible D gene TRBD1, 5 bases. Trimming cost V 5 bases and J 0 bases, with 16 bases left between them. Per the germline V gene, CDR1 is SEHNR and CDR2 is FQNEAQ (reference sequence). This CDR3 comprises 16 residues. DNA for the CDR3: TGTGCCAGCAGCGGACCAGTGTGGGGCATGAACACTGAAGCTTTCTTT. Protein product: CASSGPVWGMNTEAFF.

This chain connects TRBV4-1 to TRBJ1-3; 7 bases fit TRBD1. CDR1 and CDR2 from the germline V gene are MGHRA and YSYEKL. The V and J ends lost 4 bases and 2 bases, in that order; junction bases with no gene match: 5. The length of the CDR3 is 15 residues. CDR3 loop: CASSLPDRAGNTIYF. Here the CDR3 DNA reads TGCGCCAGCAGCCTACCCGACAGGGCTGGAAACACCATATATTTT.

The rearrangement joins TRBV6-1 to TRBJ1-2, with D tentatively TRBD1 (5 bases). This CDR3 comprises 18 residues. Germline V CDR1 and CDR2: MNHNS, SASEGT. The V end lost 0 bases, the J end lost 3 bases, and 20 bases lay between the germline ends. The CDR3 region has the DNA TGTGCCAGCAGTGAAGCGGGAGCCGTTACCCCGGGGGACTATGGCTACACCTTC. It encodes CASSEAGAVTPGDYGYTF.